Below are 27 T cell receptor beta chains sequenced from a single sample in a study of blood T cell repertoires in COVID-19. Sequenced by immunoSEQ multiplex PCR; TCRdb stores in-frame clones only, minus some. Found here are about 43,000 clones, about 85% of them singletons; the top ten hold 8% to 10%. Material for sequencing was peripheral blood. These receptors all stem from a woman older than 75 with active COVID-19.

V gene TRBV29-1 combines with J gene TRBJ1-3; D uncertain. Germline CDR1 and CDR2: SQVTM and ANQGSEA. The CDR3 loop spans 11 amino acids. V dropped 8 bases and J dropped 4 bases, with 9 bases sitting between them. In nucleotides, the CDR3 is TGCAGCATCTCTTCGGGAAACACCATATATTTT. Encoded protein: CSISSGNTIYF.

The chain links TRBV6-9 to TRBJ1-1; D is ambiguous. V was cut by 8 bases and J by 6 bases, with 19 bases left in between. The CDR3 has 14 amino acids. Germline V gene data show CDR1 as MNHGY and CDR2 as SVAAGI. The CDR3 region is CASRFRPLNPEAFF. The CDR3 DNA reads TGTGCCAGCCGTTTCCGCCCCCTAAATCCTGAAGCTTTCTTT.

The chain uses TRBV5-6 and TRBJ2-3; weak D call: TRBD1 (5 bases). Germline-derived CDR1 and CDR2 are SGHDT and YYEEEE. The CDR3 runs to 15 residues. V was clipped by 0 bases and J by 4 bases, with 12 bases between them. The CDR3 reads CASSLAGMSSDTQYF. CDR3 DNA: TGTGCCAGCAGCTTGGCAGGGATGTCGTCAGATACGCAGTATTTT.

V gene TRBV7-2 combines with J gene TRBJ2-7, with 7 bases matching TRBD1. With V trimmed by 4 bases and J by 8 bases, 8 bases remained unmatched. This CDR3 is 13 amino acids long. From germline, CDR1 is SGHTA and CDR2 FQGNSA. The CDR3 loop is CASSSDRVSKQYF. DNA for the CDR3: TGTGCCAGCAGCTCCGACAGGGTAAGCAAGCAGTACTTC.

The chain uses TRBV7-9 and TRBJ2-5, with TRBD2 matching over 13 bases. This CDR3 comprises 16 residues. V shed 3 bases and J 1 base; nucleotides not matched to a gene: 2. The germline V gene has CDR1 SEHNR and CDR2 FQNEAQ (reference sequence). CDR3 sequence reads: CASSLGTSGVQETQYF. The DNA of the CDR3 is TGTGCCAGCAGCTTGGGGACTAGCGGGGTCCAAGAGACCCAGTACTTC.

V and J are TRBV5-1 and TRBJ2-1; TRBD2 agrees at 8 bases. J gave up 8 bases and V 4 bases, and 11 bases lay outside the gene matches. The CDR3 is made up of 15 amino acids. Germline CDR1 SGHRS, CDR2 YFSETQ. CDR3 amino acids: CASSAAPGGADEQFF. The DNA for the CDR3 is TGCGCCAGCAGCGCCGCCCCCGGGGGGGCCGATGAGCAGTTCTTC.

This chain connects TRBV2 to TRBJ1-2; D may be TRBD1 (5 bases). The CDR3 covers 15 residues. Germline V gene data show CDR1 as SNHLY and CDR2 as FYNNEI. V lost 2 bases and J 0 bases, leaving 10 bases between the germline ends. CDR3 nucleotides: TGTGCCAGCAGTGAATTCAAGGGGCCTAACTATGGCTACACCTTC. This translates into CASSEFKGPNYGYTF.

The chain joins TRBV7-9 to TRBJ2-3; TRBD1 might be the D (6 bases). V lost 5 bases and J 3 bases, leaving 12 bases between the germline ends. There are 14 residues in the CDR3. Germline V gene lookup returns CDR1 SEHNR and CDR2 FQNEAQ (reference sequence). The CDR3 protein is CASSLQGSTDTQYF. The CDR3 DNA reads as TGTGCCAGCAGCCTACAGGGTTCGACAGATACGCAGTATTTT.

This rearrangement joins TRBV10-3 to TRBJ1-2; TRBD1 matches at 7 bases. The CDR3 runs 17 residues. V shed 2 bases, J shed 3 bases, and the junction held 12 bases outside the gene matches. Germline CDR1 is ENHRY and CDR2 is SYGVKD. CDR3 region: CAISEANRQGKDYGYTF. For the CDR3, the DNA is TGTGCCATCAGTGAGGCTAATAGACAGGGAAAGGACTATGGCTACACCTTC.

The chain links TRBV7-2 to TRBJ1-5, with D possibly matching TRBD1 (6 bases). The CDR3 contains 14 residues. The V end was cut by 3 bases, the J end by 4 bases, with 10 bases between. Germline V CDR1 and CDR2: SGHTA, FQGNSA. In DNA, the CDR3 is TGTGCCAGCAGCTTTAACAGGGATAATCAGCCCCAGCATTTT. This translates into CASSFNRDNQPQHF. Filled out from reference TRBV7-2 and TRBJ1-5, the complete variable domain reads GAGVSQSPSNKVTEKGKDVELRCDPISGHTALYWYRQSLGQGLEFLIYFQGNSAPDKSGLPSDRFSAERTGGSVSTLTIQRTQQEDSAVYLCASSFNRDNQPQHFGDGTRLSIL.

This chain joins TRBV6-5 and TRBJ1-2; 8 positions agree with TRBD1. J lost 4 bases, V lost 6 bases, and 4 bases had no gene match. CDR3 length equals 13 residues. CDR1 and CDR2 (germline): MNHEY, SVGAGI. Here the CDR3 DNA reads TGTGCCAGCAGGAAACAGGGGGTCTATGGCTACACCTTC. Amino acids: CASRKQGVYGYTF.

This chain links TRBV3-1 (or the pseudogene TRBV3-2) with TRBJ2-2, with D maybe TRBD2 (5 bases). Germline CDR1 reads LGHDT; CDR2 reads YNNKEL (reference sequence). The V end lost 1 base, the J end lost 9 bases, and 15 bases lay between the germline ends. CDR3 length equals 15 residues. In DNA form, the CDR3 reads TGTGCCAGCAGCCAAGGCCACTCCGGGGTAAGGGAGCTGTTTTTT. Its translation is CASSQGHSGVRELFF.

This chain joins TRBV6-6 and TRBJ2-6; TRBD1 matches at 10 bases. The CDR3 runs 15 residues. With 6 bases clipped from V and 1 base from J, the junction kept 0 bases outside the gene matches. CDR1 is MNHNY and CDR2 is SVGAGI in the germline V gene (reference sequence). The CDR3: CASRGQGSGANVLTF. In nucleotides, the CDR3 is TGTGCCAGCAGGGGACAGGGGTCTGGGGCCAACGTCCTGACTTTC.

This clone was counted between two and nine times. The J gene is TRBJ1-2, the V gene TRBV4-3; D unresolved. The V end was cut by 1 base, the J end by 4 bases, with 7 bases between. Germline assignment: CDR1 LGHNA and CDR2 YSLEER. CDR3 length: 13 residues. CDR3 protein: CASSQGGLYGYTF. The CDR3 nucleotides are TGCGCCAGCAGCCAAGGAGGGCTCTATGGCTACACCTTC.

The chain links TRBV28 to TRBJ1-3, with D possibly being TRBD1 (5 bases). Germline CDR1 is MDHEN and CDR2 is SYDVKM. The CDR3 sequence is 16 residues long. The V gene lost 2 bases and the J gene lost 4 bases, with 15 bases spanning the gap. The DNA for the CDR3 is TGTGCCAGCAGTTTAGTTTCAGGGTTCGGAGGAAACACCATATATTTT. It translates to CASSLVSGFGGNTIYF.

The chain links TRBV28 to TRBJ2-7, with 10 nucleotides matching TRBD2. Germline CDR1 and CDR2: MDHEN and SYDVKM. The CDR3 runs 14 residues. V was clipped by 9 bases and J by 2 bases; unmatched bases: 7. This CDR3 reads CASNVAGGTYEQYF. The CDR3 coding sequence is TGTGCCAGTAACGTAGCGGGGGGAACCTACGAGCAGTACTTC.

V and J are TRBV2 and TRBJ1-1, with a weak D call TRBD1 (6 bases). With 6 bases removed from V and 1 base from J, the gap between germline ends came to 12 bases. From germline, CDR1 is SNHLY and CDR2 FYNNEI. CDR3 length: 14 amino acids. The CDR3 reads CASRGGTPNTEAFF. The CDR3 nucleotides read TGTGCCAGCAGGGGTGGGACACCGAACACTGAAGCTTTCTTT.

CDR3 in DNA: TGTGCCAGCTCACCATATGAGGGAATCATCGAGCAGTACTTC. This gives the protein CASSPYEGIIEQYF. V is TRBV18 and J is TRBJ2-7, with a weak D call TRBD2 (5 bases). Trimming cost V 2 bases and J 6 bases, with 14 bases left between them. Germline V gene lookup returns CDR1 KGHSH and CDR2 LQKENI. The CDR3 sequence is 14 residues long.

The chain is built from TRBV19 and TRBJ1-5, with 8 positions matching TRBD1. The CDR3 is 14 amino acids. The trim removed 7 bases at V and 5 bases at J, leaving 7 bases unmatched. CDR1 and CDR2 from the germline V gene are LNHDA and SQIVND (reference sequence). Here the CDR3 DNA reads TGTGCCAGTACCCGCCCGACAGGGGATCAGCCCCAGCATTTT. Translated, it gives CASTRPTGDQPQHF. Filled out from reference TRBV19 and TRBJ1-5, the complete variable domain reads DGGITQSPKYLFRKEGQNVTLSCEQNLNHDAMYWYRQDPGQGLRLIYYSQIVNDFQKGDIAEGYSVSREKKESFPLTVTSAQKNPTAFYLCASTRPTGDQPQHFGDGTRLSIL.

V and J are TRBV28 and TRBJ2-7; the match to TRBD1 covers 8 bases. Germline lookup yields CDR1 MDHEN and CDR2 SYDVKM. The V segment lost 1 base and the J segment 3 bases; nucleotides outside the gene matches: 5. The CDR3 loop spans 15 amino acids. As DNA, the CDR3 is TGTGCCAGCAGTTTATCTGCAGGGGGCGTCTACGAGCAGTACTTC. Translated, it gives CASSLSAGGVYEQYF.

V is TRBV4-2 and J is TRBJ1-3, with 8 bases that match TRBD1. J gave up 0 bases and V 4 bases, and 11 bases lay outside the gene matches. The CDR3 consists of 18 residues. Germline-derived CDR1 and CDR2 are LGHNA and YNFKEQ. The DNA for the CDR3 is TGTGCCAGCAGCCCGACAGGGGAAGTATCTTCCTCTGGAAACACCATATATTTT. Protein sequence: CASSPTGEVSSSGNTIYF.

The chain joins TRBV5-1 to TRBJ2-3; D may be TRBD1 (6 bases). The CDR3 runs to 12 residues. Germline V CDR1 and CDR2: SGHRS, YFSETQ. V was clipped by 4 bases and J by 4 bases, with 7 bases between them. The chain's CDR3 is CASSQGPDTQYF. DNA for the CDR3: TGCGCCAGCAGCCAGGGGCCAGATACGCAGTATTTT. Full variable domain (remainder filled in from reference TRBV5-1 and TRBJ2-3): KAGVTQTPRYLIKTRGQQVTLSCSPISGHRSVSWYQQTPGQGLQFLFEYFSETQRNKGNFPGRFSGRQFSNSRSEMNVSTLELGDSALYLCASSQGPDTQYFGPGTRLTVL.

J is TRBJ2-3 and V is TRBV15; 8 nucleotides match TRBD2. V was pared by 5 bases and J by 4 bases, with 5 bases of the junction left unmatched. This CDR3 spans 14 amino acids. Germline V CDR1 and CDR2: LNHNV, YYDKDF (reference sequence). The CDR3 DNA reads TGTGCCACCAGCGGAGGACTAGCCCCAGATACGCAGTATTTT. Protein sequence: CATSGGLAPDTQYF. Based on the CDR3 plus reference TRBV15 and TRBJ2-3, the full variable domain is DAMVIQNPRYQVTQFGKPVTLSCSQTLNHNVMYWYQQKSSQAPKLLFHYYDKDFNNEADTPDNFQSRRPNTSFCFLDIRSPGLGDTAMYLCATSGGLAPDTQYFGPGTRLTVL.

The CDR3 bases are TGTGCCAGCAGCTTGGGGCCCGGGACAGGGGGCTCGATCGGCACTGAAGCTTTCTTT. It encodes CASSLGPGTGGSIGTEAFF. J is TRBJ1-1 and V is TRBV5-8; 12 nucleotides align to TRBD1. V was pared by 0 bases and J by 4 bases, with 13 bases of the junction left unmatched. CDR3 length equals 19 residues. Germline CDR1 is SGHTS and CDR2 is YDEGEE. The variable domain in full, completed from reference TRBV5-8 and TRBJ1-1, reads EAGVTQSPTHLIKTRGQQATLRCSPISGHTSVYWYQQALGLGLQFLLWYDEGEERNRGNFPPRFSGRQFPNYSSELNVNALELEDSALYLCASSLGPGTGGSIGTEAFFGQGTRLTVV.

The chain employs TRBV5-1 and TRBJ1-5, with D perhaps matching TRBD1 (5 bases). Looked up from germline, CDR1 is SGHRS and CDR2 is YFSETQ. Trimming pared 1 base from V and 3 bases from J, leaving 11 bases between. The CDR3 runs to 15 residues. CDR3 residues: CASSLLGDYNQPQHF. CDR3 nucleotides: TGCGCCAGCAGCTTGCTCGGGGACTACAATCAGCCCCAGCATTTT.

The chain employs TRBV5-1 and TRBJ1-4, with 7 positions matching TRBD1. Trimming took 4 bases from V and 8 from J; bases not matched to a gene: 11. Germline V gives CDR1 SGHRS, CDR2 YFSETQ. The CDR3 covers 15 residues. In DNA form, the CDR3 reads TGCGCCAGCAGCCAGAGAGAGGGGGCGAGGGAAAAACTGTTTTTT. Amino acids: CASSQREGAREKLFF.

This clone was counted once. This chain links TRBV3-1 (or the pseudogene TRBV3-2) with TRBJ2-5; tentatively, D is TRBD2 (5 bases). CDR3 length: 13 amino acids. Germline loops: CDR1 LGHDT, CDR2 YNNKEL (reference sequence). The V and J ends lost 2 bases and 5 bases respectively, with 9 bases between them. The CDR3 nucleotides read TGTGCCAGCAGCCAACTAGCCGGGGAGACCCAGTACTTC. Amino acid sequence: CASSQLAGETQYF.